The text below deals with one T cell receptor (beta chain). Profiling relied on immunoSEQ multiplex PCR, and the TCRdb table lists in-frame clones only, not all of them. The repertoire includes about 81,000 clones, around 94% of them detected once, and 4.8% sits in the top ten. In germline, CDR1 is MNHEY, CDR2 SMNVEV (reference sequence). The CDR3 has 14 amino acids. V lost 0 bases and J lost 8, with 13 bases in between. The sample is drawn from a study of control samples from healthy donors and cancer patients. The chain has TRBV27 and TRBJ1-2; D unresolved. The sequence derives from a woman under 30 in good health. The source material was blood. CDR3 bases: TGTGCCAGCAGTTTATCGGCCGGGATCGGAGGCTACACCTTC. It codes for CASSLSAGIGGYTF.